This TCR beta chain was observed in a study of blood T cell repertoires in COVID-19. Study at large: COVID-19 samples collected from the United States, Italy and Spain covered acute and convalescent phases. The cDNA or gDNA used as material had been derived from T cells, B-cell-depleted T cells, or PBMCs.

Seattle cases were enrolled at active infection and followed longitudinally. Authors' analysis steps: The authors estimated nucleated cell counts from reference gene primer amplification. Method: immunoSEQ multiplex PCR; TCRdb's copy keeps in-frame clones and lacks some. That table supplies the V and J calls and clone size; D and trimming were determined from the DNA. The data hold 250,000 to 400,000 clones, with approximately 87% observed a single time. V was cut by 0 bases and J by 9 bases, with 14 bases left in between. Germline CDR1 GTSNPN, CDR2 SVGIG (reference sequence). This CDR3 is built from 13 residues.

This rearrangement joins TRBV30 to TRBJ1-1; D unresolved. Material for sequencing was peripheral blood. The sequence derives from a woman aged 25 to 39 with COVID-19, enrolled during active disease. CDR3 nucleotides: TGTGCCTGGAGTGTACGGGGAAGGCTTCAAGCTTTCTTT. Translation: CAWSVRGRLQAFF.